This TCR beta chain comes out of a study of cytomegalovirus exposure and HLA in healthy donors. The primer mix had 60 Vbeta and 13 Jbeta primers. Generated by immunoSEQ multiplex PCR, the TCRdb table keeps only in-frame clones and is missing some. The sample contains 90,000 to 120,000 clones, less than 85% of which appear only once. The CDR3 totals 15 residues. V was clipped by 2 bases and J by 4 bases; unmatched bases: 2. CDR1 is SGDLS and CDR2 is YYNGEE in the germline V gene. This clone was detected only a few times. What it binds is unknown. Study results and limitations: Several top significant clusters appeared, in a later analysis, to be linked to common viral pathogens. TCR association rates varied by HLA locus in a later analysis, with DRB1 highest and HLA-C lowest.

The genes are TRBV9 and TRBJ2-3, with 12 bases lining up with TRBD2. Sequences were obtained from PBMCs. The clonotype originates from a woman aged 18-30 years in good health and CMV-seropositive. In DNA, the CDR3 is TGTGCCAGCAGCGTCCGACTAGCGGGAGCAGATACGCAGTATTTT. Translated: CASSVRLAGADTQYF.